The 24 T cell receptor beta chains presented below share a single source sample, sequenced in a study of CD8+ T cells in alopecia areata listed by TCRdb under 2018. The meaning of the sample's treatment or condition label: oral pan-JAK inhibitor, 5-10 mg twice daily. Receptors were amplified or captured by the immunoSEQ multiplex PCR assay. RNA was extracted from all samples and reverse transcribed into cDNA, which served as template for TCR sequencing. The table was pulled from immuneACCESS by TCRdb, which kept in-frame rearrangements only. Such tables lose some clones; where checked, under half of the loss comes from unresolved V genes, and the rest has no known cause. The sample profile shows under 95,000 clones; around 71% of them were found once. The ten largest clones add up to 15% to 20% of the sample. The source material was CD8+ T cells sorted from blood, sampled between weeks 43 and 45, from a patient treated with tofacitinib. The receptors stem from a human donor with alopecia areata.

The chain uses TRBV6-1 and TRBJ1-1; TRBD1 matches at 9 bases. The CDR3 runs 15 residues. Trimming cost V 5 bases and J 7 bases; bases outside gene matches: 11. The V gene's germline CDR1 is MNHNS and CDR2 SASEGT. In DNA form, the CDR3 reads TGTGCCAGCAGTTTCCTTGGACAGGGGAGGGGTGAAGCTTTCTTT. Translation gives CASSFLGQGRGEAFF.

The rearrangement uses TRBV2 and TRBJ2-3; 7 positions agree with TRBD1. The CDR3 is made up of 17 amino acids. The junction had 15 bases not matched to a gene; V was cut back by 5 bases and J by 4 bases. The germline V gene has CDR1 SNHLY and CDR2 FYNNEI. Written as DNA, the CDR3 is TGTGCCAGCAGTACCAACCCGACAGGGATCTTCGCAGATACGCAGTATTTT. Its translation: CASSTNPTGIFADTQYF.

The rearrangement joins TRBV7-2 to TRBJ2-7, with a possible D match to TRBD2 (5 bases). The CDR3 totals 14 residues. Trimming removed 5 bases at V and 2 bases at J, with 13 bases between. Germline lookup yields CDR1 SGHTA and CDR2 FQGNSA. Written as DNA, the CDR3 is TGTGCCAGCAGCATTAATCGGGGTCCCTACGAGCAGTACTTC. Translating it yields CASSINRGPYEQYF.

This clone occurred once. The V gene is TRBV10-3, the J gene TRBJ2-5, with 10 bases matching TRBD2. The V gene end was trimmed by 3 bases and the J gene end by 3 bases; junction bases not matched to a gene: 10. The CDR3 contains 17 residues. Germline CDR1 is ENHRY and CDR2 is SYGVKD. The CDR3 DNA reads TGTGCCATCAGTGAAGCAGCGGGGGGGCTTGGTGAAGAGACCCAGTACTTC. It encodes CAISEAAGGLGEETQYF.

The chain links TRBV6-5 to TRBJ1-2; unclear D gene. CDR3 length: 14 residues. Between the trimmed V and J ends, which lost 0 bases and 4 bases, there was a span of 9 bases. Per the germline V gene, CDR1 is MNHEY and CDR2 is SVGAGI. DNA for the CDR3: TGTGCCAGCAGTTACTCGGAGGGCTTCTATGGCTACACCTTC. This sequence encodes CASSYSEGFYGYTF.

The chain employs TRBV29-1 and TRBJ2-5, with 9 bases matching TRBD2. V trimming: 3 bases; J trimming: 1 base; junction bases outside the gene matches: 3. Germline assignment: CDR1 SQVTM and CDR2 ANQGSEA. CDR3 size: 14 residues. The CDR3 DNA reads TGCAGCGTTGAGCCTAGCGGGATCCAAGAGACCCAGTACTTC. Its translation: CSVEPSGIQETQYF.

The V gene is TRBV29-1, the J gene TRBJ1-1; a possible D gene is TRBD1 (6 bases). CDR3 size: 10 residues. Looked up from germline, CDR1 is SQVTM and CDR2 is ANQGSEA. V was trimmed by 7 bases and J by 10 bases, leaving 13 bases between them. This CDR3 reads CSAERGGAFF. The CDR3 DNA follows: TGCAGCGCGGAAAGGGGGGGAGCTTTCTTT.

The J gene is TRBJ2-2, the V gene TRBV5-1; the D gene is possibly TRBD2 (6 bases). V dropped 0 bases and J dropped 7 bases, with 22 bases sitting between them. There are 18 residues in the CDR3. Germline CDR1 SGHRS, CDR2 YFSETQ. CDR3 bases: TGCGCCAGCAGCTTGGGACTCCCCGGGACTCAGAGGATCGGGGAGCTGTTTTTT. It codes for CASSLGLPGTQRIGELFF.

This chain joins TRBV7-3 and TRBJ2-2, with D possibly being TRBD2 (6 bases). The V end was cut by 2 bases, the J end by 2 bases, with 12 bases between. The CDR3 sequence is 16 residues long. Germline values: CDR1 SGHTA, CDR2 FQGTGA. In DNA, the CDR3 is TGTGCCAGCAGCTTATACCGGGGGTCCAACACCGGGGAGCTGTTTTTT. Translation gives CASSLYRGSNTGELFF.

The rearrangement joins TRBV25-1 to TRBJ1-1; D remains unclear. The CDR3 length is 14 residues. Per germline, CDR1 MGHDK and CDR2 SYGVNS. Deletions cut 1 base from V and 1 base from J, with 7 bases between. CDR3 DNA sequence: TGTGCCAGCAGTGAATTACGGGGGAACACTGAAGCTTTCTTT. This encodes CASSELRGNTEAFF. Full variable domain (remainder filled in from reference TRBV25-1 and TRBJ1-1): EADIYQTPRYLVIGTGKKITLECSQTMGHDKMYWYQQDPGMELHLIHYSYGVNSTEKGDLSSESTVSRIRTEHFPLTLESARPSHTSQYLCASSELRGNTEAFFGQGTRLTVV.

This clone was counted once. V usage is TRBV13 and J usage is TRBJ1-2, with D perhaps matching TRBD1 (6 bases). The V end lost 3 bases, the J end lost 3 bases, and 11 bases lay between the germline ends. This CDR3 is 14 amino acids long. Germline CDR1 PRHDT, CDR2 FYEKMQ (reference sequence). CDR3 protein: CASSLGRGDYGYTF. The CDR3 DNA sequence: TGTGCCAGCAGCTTGGGCAGGGGAGACTATGGCTACACCTTC.

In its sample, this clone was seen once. The CDR3 DNA reads TGCGCCAGCAGCCAAGACCCGGCGGGGGGTGTAGATACGCAGTATTTT. Protein: CASSQDPAGGVDTQYF. The gene calls are TRBV4-3 and TRBJ2-3, with TRBD2 identical over 8 bases. J was trimmed by 5 bases and V by 0 bases; bases with no gene match: 7. Germline values: CDR1 LGHNA, CDR2 YSLEER. The length of the CDR3 is 16 residues.

The CDR3 DNA sequence: TGTGCTAGTGGTTTGGACGGGTTAAACAATGAGCAGTTCTTC. Amino acid sequence: CASGLDGLNNEQFF. The genes are TRBV12-5 and TRBJ2-1; no definite D call. The CDR3 spans 14 residues. Trimming removed 1 base at V and 5 bases at J, with 9 bases between. CDR1 and CDR2 (germline): LGHNT, FRNRAP.

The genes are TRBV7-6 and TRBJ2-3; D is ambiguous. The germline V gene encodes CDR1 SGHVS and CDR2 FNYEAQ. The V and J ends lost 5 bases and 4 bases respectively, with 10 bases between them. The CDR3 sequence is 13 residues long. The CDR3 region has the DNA TGTGCCAGCAGCGATTACCGAGCAGATACGCAGTATTTT. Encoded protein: CASSDYRADTQYF.

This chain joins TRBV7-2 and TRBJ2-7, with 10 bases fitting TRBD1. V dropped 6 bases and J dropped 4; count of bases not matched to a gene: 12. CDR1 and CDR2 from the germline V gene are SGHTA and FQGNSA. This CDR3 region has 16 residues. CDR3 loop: CASRPLPGQGTYEQYF. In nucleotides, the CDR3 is TGTGCCAGCAGACCACTCCCGGGACAGGGGACGTACGAGCAGTACTTC. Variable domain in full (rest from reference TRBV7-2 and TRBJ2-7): GAGVSQSPSNKVTEKGKDVELRCDPISGHTALYWYRQSLGQGLEFLIYFQGNSAPDKSGLPSDRFSAERTGGSVSTLTIQRTQQEDSAVYLCASRPLPGQGTYEQYFGPGTRLTVT.

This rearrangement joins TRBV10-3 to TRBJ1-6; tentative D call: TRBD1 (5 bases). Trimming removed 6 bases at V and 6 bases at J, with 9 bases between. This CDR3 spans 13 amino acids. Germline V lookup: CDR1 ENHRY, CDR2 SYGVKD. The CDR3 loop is CAIRDSINSPLHF. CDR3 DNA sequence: TGTGCCATCAGAGACAGTATTAATTCACCCCTCCACTTT.

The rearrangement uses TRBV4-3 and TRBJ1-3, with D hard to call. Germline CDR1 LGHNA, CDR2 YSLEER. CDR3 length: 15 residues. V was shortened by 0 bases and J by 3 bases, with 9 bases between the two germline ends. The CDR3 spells CASSQEITIGNTIYF. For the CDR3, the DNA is TGCGCCAGCAGCCAAGAAATCACGATTGGAAACACCATATATTTT.

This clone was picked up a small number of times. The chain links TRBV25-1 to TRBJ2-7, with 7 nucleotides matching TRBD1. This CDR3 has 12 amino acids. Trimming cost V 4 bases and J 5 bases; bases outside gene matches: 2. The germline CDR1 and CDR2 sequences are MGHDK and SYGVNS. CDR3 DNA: TGTGCCAGCAGTGGGGGACAGAACGAGCAGTACTTC. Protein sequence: CASSGGQNEQYF.

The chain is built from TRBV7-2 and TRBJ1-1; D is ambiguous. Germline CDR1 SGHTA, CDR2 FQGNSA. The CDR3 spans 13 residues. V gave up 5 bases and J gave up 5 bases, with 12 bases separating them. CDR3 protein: CASSHTSGTEAFF. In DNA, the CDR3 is TGTGCCAGCAGCCATACTAGTGGGACTGAAGCTTTCTTT. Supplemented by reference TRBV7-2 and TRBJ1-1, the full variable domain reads GAGVSQSPSNKVTEKGKDVELRCDPISGHTALYWYRQSLGQGLEFLIYFQGNSAPDKSGLPSDRFSAERTGGSVSTLTIQRTQQEDSAVYLCASSHTSGTEAFFGQGTRLTVV.

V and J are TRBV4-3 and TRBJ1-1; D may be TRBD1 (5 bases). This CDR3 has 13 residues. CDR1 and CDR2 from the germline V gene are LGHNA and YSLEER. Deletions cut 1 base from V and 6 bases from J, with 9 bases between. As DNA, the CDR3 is TGCGCCAGCAGCCAAGGCCGAGGGGCTGAAGCTTTCTTT. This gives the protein CASSQGRGAEAFF.

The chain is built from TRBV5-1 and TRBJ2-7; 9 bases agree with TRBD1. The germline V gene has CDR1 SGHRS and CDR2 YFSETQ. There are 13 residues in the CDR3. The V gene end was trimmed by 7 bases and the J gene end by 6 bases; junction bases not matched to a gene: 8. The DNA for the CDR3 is TGCGCCAGCCGAGGGACAGGGACGTTCGAGCAGTACTTC. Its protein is CASRGTGTFEQYF.

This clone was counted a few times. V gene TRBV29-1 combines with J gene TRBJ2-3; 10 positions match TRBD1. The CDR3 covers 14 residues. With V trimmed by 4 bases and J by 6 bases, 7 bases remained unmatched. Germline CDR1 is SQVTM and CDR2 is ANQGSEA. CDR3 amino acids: CSVAETGGRDTQYF. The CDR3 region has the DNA TGCAGCGTTGCTGAGACAGGGGGCAGGGATACGCAGTATTTT.

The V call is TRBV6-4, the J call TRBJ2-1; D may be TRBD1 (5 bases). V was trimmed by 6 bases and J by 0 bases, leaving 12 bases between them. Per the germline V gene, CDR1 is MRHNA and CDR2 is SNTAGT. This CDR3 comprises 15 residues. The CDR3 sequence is CASSPGYGSYNEQFF. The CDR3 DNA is TGTGCCAGCAGCCCAGGGTATGGCTCCTACAATGAGCAGTTCTTC.

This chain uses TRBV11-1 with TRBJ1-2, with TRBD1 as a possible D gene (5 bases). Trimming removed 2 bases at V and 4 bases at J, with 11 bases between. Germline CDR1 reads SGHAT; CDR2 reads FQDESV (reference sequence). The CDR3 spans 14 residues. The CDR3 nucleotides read TGTGCCAGCAGCTTAATGGGGGGTCGCTATGGCTACACCTTC. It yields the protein CASSLMGGRYGYTF.